Sequencing of this TCR beta chain was carried out in a study of post-analysis software for immune sequencing data. The overall study: Included among the disease courses, which were recorded for the cohort, were relapsing-remitting, secondary progressive and progressive-relapsing multiple sclerosis. Study-level results: Controls significantly exceeded multiple sclerosis patients in normalized Chao1 diversity. Patients showed TRBV5-6, TRBV5-1 and TRBV20-1 among a few TRBV segments more frequent than in controls.

CDR1 is DFQATT and CDR2 is SNEGSKA in the germline V gene (reference sequence). The CDR3 sequence is 18 residues long. Prepared TCR beta cDNA libraries contained unique molecular identifiers. The yield from roughly 1 to 10 million T cells was roughly 0.5 million cDNA molecules in total. Using its own MiXCR run on the PCR reads, TCRdb lists one record per CDR3 protein. The table lists roughly 700,000 distinct CDR3 sequences, 30% of them singletons. Note on this clonotype: Antigen specificity is unknown.

The rearrangement uses TRBV20-1 and TRBJ2-1; 15 bases align to TRBD2. The J call may be incorrect, as the DNA end agrees better with TRBJ2-7. Sequenced input: blood. This clonotype originated in a girl under 18 with multiple sclerosis. CDR3 coding DNA: TGCAGTGCTCCAGCCGGGACTAGCGGGAGGAGTTACTACAATGAGCAGTACTTC. Amino acid sequence: CSAPAGTSGRSYYNEQYF.